This entry describes one T cell receptor beta chain. What it binds is unknown. The sample originates from a study of cytomegalovirus exposure and HLA in healthy donors. Study-level findings and limits: TCR beta chains numbering 164 were designated cytomegalovirus-associated. Later on, an analysis tied around 17,000 TCR beta sequences to HLA alleles at 0.05 false discovery rate.

Use of 60 Vbeta and 13 Jbeta primers characterized the PCR. Only in-frame clones appear in the TCRdb table, and some are missing; sequencing was by immunoSEQ multiplex PCR. This sample yields some 99,000 clones, of which 76% are seen a single time; about 2% belongs to the top ten. Source material: PBMCs. This receptor was identified in a middle-aged man in good health and CMV-seronegative.

The CDR3 bases are TGCGCCAGCAGCTACGGACAGGGGTCCACTGAAGCTTTCTTT. Protein sequence: CASSYGQGSTEAFF. This chain links TRBV5-1 with TRBJ1-1; 9 nucleotides agree with TRBD1. Germline V gene lookup returns CDR1 SGHRS and CDR2 YFSETQ. The CDR3 runs to 14 residues. V shed 3 bases and J 4 bases; nucleotides not matched to a gene: 4.